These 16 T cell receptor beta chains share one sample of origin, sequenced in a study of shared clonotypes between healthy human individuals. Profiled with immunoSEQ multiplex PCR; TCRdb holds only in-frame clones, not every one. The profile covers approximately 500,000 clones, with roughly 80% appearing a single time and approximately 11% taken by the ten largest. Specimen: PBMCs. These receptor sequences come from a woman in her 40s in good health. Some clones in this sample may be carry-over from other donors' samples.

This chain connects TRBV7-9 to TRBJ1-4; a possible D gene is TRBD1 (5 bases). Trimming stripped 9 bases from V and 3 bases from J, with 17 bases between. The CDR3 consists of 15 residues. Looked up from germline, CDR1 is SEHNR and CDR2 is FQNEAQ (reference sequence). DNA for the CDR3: TGTGCCAGTAAATTTTCCGGGACGGCTAATGAAAAACTGTTTTTT. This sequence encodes CASKFSGTANEKLFF. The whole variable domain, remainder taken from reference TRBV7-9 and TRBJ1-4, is DTGVSQNPRHKITKRGQNVTFRCDPISEHNRLYWYRQTLGQGPEFLTYFQNEAQLEKSRLLSDRFSAERPKGSFSTLEIQRTEQGDSAMYLCASKFSGTANEKLFFGSGTQLSVL.

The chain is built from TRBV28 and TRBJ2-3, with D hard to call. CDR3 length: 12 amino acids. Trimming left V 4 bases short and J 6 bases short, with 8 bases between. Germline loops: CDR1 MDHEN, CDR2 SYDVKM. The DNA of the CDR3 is TGTGCCAGCAGTTCTTCACAGGATACGCAGTATTTT. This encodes CASSSSQDTQYF.

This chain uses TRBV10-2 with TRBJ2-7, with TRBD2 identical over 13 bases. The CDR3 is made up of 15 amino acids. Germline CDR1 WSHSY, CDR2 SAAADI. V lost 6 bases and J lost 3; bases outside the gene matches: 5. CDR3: CASRHRTSGSYEQYF. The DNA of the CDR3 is TGCGCCAGCAGACACAGGACTAGCGGGAGCTACGAGCAGTACTTC.

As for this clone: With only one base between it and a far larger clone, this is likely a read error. CDR3 sequence (DNA): TGTGCCGACAGGGGCTCCAATGAGCAGTTCTTC. Amino acids: CADRGSNEQFF. The gene calls are TRBV2 and TRBJ2-1, with 8 nucleotides matching TRBD1. Germline assignment: CDR1 SNHLY and CDR2 FYNNEI. This CDR3 contains 11 residues. J gave up 6 bases and V 11 bases, and 3 bases lay outside the gene matches.

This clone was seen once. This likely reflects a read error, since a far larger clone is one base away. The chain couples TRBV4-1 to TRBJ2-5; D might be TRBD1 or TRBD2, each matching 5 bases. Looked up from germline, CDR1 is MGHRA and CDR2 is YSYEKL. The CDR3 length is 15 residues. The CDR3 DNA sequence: TGCGCCAGCAGCCAAGAGGGGCTACGGGGAGAGGCCCAGTACTTC. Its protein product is CASSQEGLRGEAQYF.

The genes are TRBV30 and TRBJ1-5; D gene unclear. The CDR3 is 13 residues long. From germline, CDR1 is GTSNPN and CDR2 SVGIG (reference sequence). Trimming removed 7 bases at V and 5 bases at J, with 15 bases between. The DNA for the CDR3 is TGTGCCTCTGCCGGAGGGCGGTATCAGCCCCAGCATTTT. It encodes CASAGGRYQPQHF.

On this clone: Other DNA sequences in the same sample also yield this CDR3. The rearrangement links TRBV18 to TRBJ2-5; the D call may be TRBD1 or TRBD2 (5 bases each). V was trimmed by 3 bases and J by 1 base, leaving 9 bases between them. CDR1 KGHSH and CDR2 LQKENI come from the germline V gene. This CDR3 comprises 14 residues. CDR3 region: CASSPGTAQETQYF. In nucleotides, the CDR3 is TGTGCCAGCTCACCCGGGACGGCCCAAGAGACCCAGTACTTC. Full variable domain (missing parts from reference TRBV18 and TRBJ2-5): NAGVMQNPRHLVRRRGQEARLRCSPMKGHSHVYWYRQLPEEGLKFMVYLQKENIIDESGMPKERFSAEFPKEGPSILRIQQVVRGDSAAYFCASSPGTAQETQYFGPGTRLLVL.

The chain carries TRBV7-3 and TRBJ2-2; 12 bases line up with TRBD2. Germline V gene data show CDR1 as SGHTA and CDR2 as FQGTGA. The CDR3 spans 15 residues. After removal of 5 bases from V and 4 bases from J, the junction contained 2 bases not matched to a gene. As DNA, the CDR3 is TGTGCCAGCAGCCCGACTAGCGGGGGCACCGGGGAGCTGTTTTTT. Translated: CASSPTSGGTGELFF.

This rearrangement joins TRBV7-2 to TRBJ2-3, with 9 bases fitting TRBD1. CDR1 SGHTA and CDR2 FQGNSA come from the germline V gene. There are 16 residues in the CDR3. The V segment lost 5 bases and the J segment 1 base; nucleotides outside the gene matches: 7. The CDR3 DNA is TGTGCCAGCAGCCAACAGGGGGCGCGAGGCACAGATACGCAGTATTTT. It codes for CASSQQGARGTDTQYF.

The CDR3 is CASSLTTYEQYF. CDR3 bases: TGTGCCAGCAGTTTAACCACCTACGAGCAGTACTTC. The chain links TRBV28 to TRBJ2-7, with unresolved D. Germline values: CDR1 MDHEN, CDR2 SYDVKM. The CDR3 has 12 amino acids. Deletions cut 2 bases from V and 2 bases from J, with 4 bases between.

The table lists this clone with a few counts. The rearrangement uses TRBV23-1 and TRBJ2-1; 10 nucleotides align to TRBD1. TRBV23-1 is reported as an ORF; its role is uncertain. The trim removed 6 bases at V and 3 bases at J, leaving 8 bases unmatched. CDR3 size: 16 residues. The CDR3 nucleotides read TGCGCCAGCAGACGACCAGACAGGGGGCTCTACAATGAGCAGTTCTTC. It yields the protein CASRRPDRGLYNEQFF.

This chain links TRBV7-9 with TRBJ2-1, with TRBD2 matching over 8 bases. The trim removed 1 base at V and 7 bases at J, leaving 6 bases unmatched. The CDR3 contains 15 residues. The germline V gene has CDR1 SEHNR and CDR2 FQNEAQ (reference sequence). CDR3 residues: CASSLDGRARNEQFF. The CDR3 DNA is TGTGCCAGCAGCTTAGACGGGAGGGCCCGGAATGAGCAGTTCTTC.

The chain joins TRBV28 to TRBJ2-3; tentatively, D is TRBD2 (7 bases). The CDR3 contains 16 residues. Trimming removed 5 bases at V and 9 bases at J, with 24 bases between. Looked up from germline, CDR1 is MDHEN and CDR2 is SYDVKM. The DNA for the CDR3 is TGTGCCAGCAGTGGGGGGGACACCTCAGGGCAAGGGACGCAGTATTTT. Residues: CASSGGDTSGQGTQYF.

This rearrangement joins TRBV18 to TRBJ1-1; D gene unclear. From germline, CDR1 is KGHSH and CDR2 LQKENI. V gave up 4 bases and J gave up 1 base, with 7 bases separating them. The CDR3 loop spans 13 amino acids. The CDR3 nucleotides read TGTGCCAGCTCACTTCGGGCGAACACTGAAGCTTTCTTT. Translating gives CASSLRANTEAFF.

The CDR3 nucleotides are TGCAGCGTTGGGATGGAGGGGGGACAGCCCCAGCATTTT. It encodes CSVGMEGGQPQHF. The chain combines TRBV29-1 with TRBJ1-5; D may be TRBD1 (6 bases). Germline V gene lookup returns CDR1 SQVTM and CDR2 ANQGSEA. The germline V and J ends were trimmed by 4 bases and 7 bases, with 14 bases remaining between them. The CDR3 contains 13 residues. Using reference TRBV29-1 and TRBJ1-5 for the parts outside the CDR3, the full variable domain is SAVISQKPSRDICQRGTSLTIQCQVDSQVTMMFWYRQQPGQSLTLIATANQGSEATYESGFVIDKFPISRPNLTFSTLTVSNMSPEDSSIYLCSVGMEGGQPQHFGDGTRLSIL.

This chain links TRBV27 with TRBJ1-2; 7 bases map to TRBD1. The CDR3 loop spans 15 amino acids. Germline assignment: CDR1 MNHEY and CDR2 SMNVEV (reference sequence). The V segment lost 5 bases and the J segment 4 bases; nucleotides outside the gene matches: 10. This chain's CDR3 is CASSPSGTVPYGYTF. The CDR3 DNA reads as TGTGCCAGCAGTCCCTCCGGGACAGTCCCCTATGGCTACACCTTC.